The 28 T cell receptor beta chains listed next were all sequenced from one sample in a study of control samples from healthy donors and cancer patients. Measured with immunoSEQ multiplex PCR; TCRdb has only the in-frame clones, and not every one. The table lists roughly 130,000 clones, 75% to 90% of them singletons. The sequencing input was blood. These receptors were obtained from a woman aged 30 to 39 in good health.

The DNA of the CDR3 is TGCGCCAGCAGTGAGTCCCCAGTCACAGCCTATGGCTACACCTTC. Protein sequence: CASSESPVTAYGYTF. The chain is built from TRBV10-1 and TRBJ1-2; D remains unclear. The CDR3 sequence is 15 residues long. The V gene lost 0 bases and the J gene lost 4 bases, with 12 bases spanning the gap. Germline CDR1 is WNHNN and CDR2 is SYGVQD (reference sequence).

The chain is built from TRBV2 and TRBJ2-1, with D possibly matching TRBD1 (6 bases). V was clipped by 7 bases and J by 4 bases, with 11 bases between them. Germline V lookup: CDR1 SNHLY, CDR2 FYNNEI. This CDR3 contains 13 residues. This CDR3 is CASTVDSYNEQFF. The DNA of the CDR3 is TGTGCCAGCACGGTGGACAGTTACAATGAGCAGTTCTTC.

The chain recombines TRBV5-4 with TRBJ2-5; perhaps TRBD2 as D (5 bases). The CDR3 contains 13 residues. V was pared by 2 bases and J by 1 base, with 6 bases between. Germline loops: CDR1 SGHNT, CDR2 YYREEE (reference sequence). CDR3 region: CASSLAAQETQYF. The CDR3 region has the DNA TGTGCCAGCAGCTTAGCGGCCCAAGAGACCCAGTACTTC.

This clone was observed a single time. The chain has TRBV10-1 and TRBJ2-2, with unresolved D. This CDR3 is 17 amino acids long. Trimming left V 2 bases short and J 5 bases short, with 18 bases between. Per the germline V gene, CDR1 is WNHNN and CDR2 is SYGVQD (reference sequence). DNA for the CDR3: TGCGCCAGCAGTGAGAATTTCGAGTGGCTCAAGACCGGGGAGCTGTTTTTT. This encodes CASSENFEWLKTGELFF.

The rearrangement joins TRBV4-2 to TRBJ1-6, with no clear D. Germline V gives CDR1 LGHNA, CDR2 YNFKEQ. Trimming took off 0 bases at V and 8 bases at J, with 8 bases between the two ends. This CDR3 spans 14 amino acids. As DNA, the CDR3 is TGTGCCAGCAGCCAAGATTATGTGGATTCACCCCTCCACTTT. Protein sequence: CASSQDYVDSPLHF.

In this sample, this clone turned up a few times. The V and J genes are TRBV6-4 and TRBJ2-1; TRBD2 agrees at 7 bases. Trimming removed 5 bases from V and 8 bases from J; junction bases left unmatched: 12. Germline CDR1 MRHNA, CDR2 SNTAGT. CDR3 length: 15 amino acids. CDR3 amino acids: CASSPTGGSGDEQFF. For the CDR3, the DNA is TGTGCCAGCAGTCCTACCGGCGGGAGCGGGGATGAGCAGTTCTTC.

The rearrangement links TRBV18 to TRBJ1-1; D perhaps matches TRBD1 (6 bases). This CDR3 has 15 amino acids. CDR1 is KGHSH, CDR2 LQKENI, per germline. Deletions cut 3 bases from V and 5 bases from J, with 16 bases between. The CDR3 is CASSPVRGSRTEAFF. As DNA, the CDR3 is TGTGCCAGCTCACCCGTTAGGGGGTCGCGGACTGAAGCTTTCTTT.

The genes are TRBV29-1 and TRBJ1-2; no firm D call. Germline V gene lookup returns CDR1 SQVTM and CDR2 ANQGSEA. There are 11 residues in the CDR3. Deletions cut 6 bases from V and 8 bases from J, with 13 bases between. CDR3 DNA sequence: TGCAGCGTCAGCTATTCACAGGGCTACACCTTC. As protein: CSVSYSQGYTF.

This CDR3 is CASSPGDEQYF. CDR3 in DNA: TGTGCCAGCAGCCCGGGGGACGAGCAGTACTTC. The V call is TRBV12-3 or TRBV12-4, the J call TRBJ2-7, with D possibly matching TRBD2 (6 bases). This CDR3 comprises 11 residues. The ends were cut back, 6 bases at V and 5 bases at J, with 8 bases in the middle.

This clone was seen only a few times. The chain couples TRBV19 to TRBJ1-1; D uncertain. Trimming stripped 2 bases from V and 0 bases from J, with 7 bases between. The V gene's germline CDR1 is LNHDA and CDR2 SQIVND (reference sequence). The CDR3 sequence is 14 residues long. CDR3 nucleotides: TGTGCCAGTAGTATATCCACAATGAACACTGAAGCTTTCTTT. It yields the protein CASSISTMNTEAFF.

The V call is TRBV5-1, the J call TRBJ2-5; D is unclear. This CDR3 contains 14 residues. Germline CDR1 and CDR2: SGHRS and YFSETQ. V was shortened by 0 bases and J by 1 base, with 7 bases between the two germline ends. CDR3 loop: CASSLGTIQETQYF. For the CDR3, the DNA is TGCGCCAGCAGCTTGGGCACCATCCAAGAGACCCAGTACTTC. Using reference TRBV5-1 and TRBJ2-5 for the parts outside the CDR3, the full variable domain is KAGVTQTPRYLIKTRGQQVTLSCSPISGHRSVSWYQQTPGQGLQFLFEYFSETQRNKGNFPGRFSGRQFSNSRSEMNVSTLELGDSALYLCASSLGTIQETQYFGPGTRLLVL.

The chain recombines TRBV19 with TRBJ1-2; unclear D gene. The CDR3 is 14 amino acids. With 7 bases removed from V and 0 bases from J, the gap between germline ends came to 12 bases. Germline V lookup: CDR1 LNHDA, CDR2 SQIVND (reference sequence). CDR3 sequence: CASKTTGANYGYTF. For the CDR3, the DNA is TGTGCCAGTAAAACAACGGGAGCTAACTATGGCTACACCTTC. The whole variable domain, remainder taken from reference TRBV19 and TRBJ1-2, is DGGITQSPKYLFRKEGQNVTLSCEQNLNHDAMYWYRQDPGQGLRLIYYSQIVNDFQKGDIAEGYSVSREKKESFPLTVTSAQKNPTAFYLCASKTTGANYGYTFGSGTRLTVV.

This chain connects TRBV5-1 to TRBJ2-5; 9 bases are a match to TRBD2. V shed 5 bases and J 5 bases; nucleotides not matched to a gene: 13. The CDR3 totals 16 residues. Germline CDR1 and CDR2: SGHRS and YFSETQ. CDR3 sequence reads: CASSSFAGGSRETQYF. The CDR3 DNA is TGCGCCAGCAGTTCATTCGCGGGAGGGTCCCGGGAGACCCAGTACTTC.

The chain joins TRBV5-4 to TRBJ2-7; 11 bases line up with TRBD1. Per the germline V gene, CDR1 is SGHNT and CDR2 is YYREEE (reference sequence). CDR3 size: 13 residues. The junction had 1 base not matched to a gene; V was cut back by 3 bases and J by 5 bases. CDR3 nucleotides: TGTGCCAGCAGCTGGGACAGGGGGGACGAGCAGTACTTC. Its protein product is CASSWDRGDEQYF.

In nucleotides, the CDR3 is TGTGCCACCTTTTCAAGGGTTCAGCCCCAGCATTTT. It translates to CATFSRVQPQHF. The rearrangement joins TRBV28 to TRBJ1-5; D ambiguous. The CDR3 totals 12 residues. V was pared by 10 bases and J by 6 bases, with 13 bases between. CDR1 and CDR2 (germline): MDHEN, SYDVKM.

Here the CDR3 DNA reads TGTGCCACCAGCACCCCCGTAGGAAGGGCTGGGGCCAACGTCCTGACTTTC. Amino acid sequence: CATSTPVGRAGANVLTF. The chain uses TRBV15 and TRBJ2-6; D is undetermined. The CDR3 length is 17 residues. V dropped 4 bases and J dropped 2 bases, with 15 bases sitting between them. Germline loops: CDR1 LNHNV, CDR2 YYDKDF (reference sequence).

This clone was detected only once. This chain links TRBV4-1 with TRBJ2-7; TRBD1 is a possible D gene (8 bases). V was clipped by 6 bases and J by 6 bases, with 18 bases between them. Germline V gives CDR1 MGHRA, CDR2 YSYEKL. This CDR3 region has 14 residues. The CDR3: CASSPDREGREQYF. CDR3 DNA sequence: TGCGCCAGCAGTCCGGACAGGGAGGGGCGCGAGCAGTACTTC.

The V call is TRBV2, the J call TRBJ2-7; possible D gene TRBD2, 5 bases. Trimming took off 7 bases at V and 6 bases at J, with 13 bases between the two ends. Germline V gives CDR1 SNHLY, CDR2 FYNNEI. This CDR3 has 12 residues. The CDR3 DNA reads as TGTGCCAGCACCTTGATAGCGTCCGAGCAGTACTTC. Protein sequence: CASTLIASEQYF.

The V call is TRBV12-3 or TRBV12-4, the J call TRBJ2-5, with 7 bases aligning to TRBD2. This CDR3 is 13 amino acids long. Trimming took 6 bases from V and 7 from J; bases not matched to a gene: 8. The DNA for the CDR3 is TGTGCCAGCAGCCTCGGGGGGATCGGGACCCAGTACTTC. It yields the protein CASSLGGIGTQYF.

This clone was seen once. V and J are TRBV6-5 and TRBJ1-2; D call uncertain. V was clipped by 6 bases and J by 5 bases, with 16 bases between them. Germline CDR1 MNHEY, CDR2 SVGAGI. This CDR3 is 14 amino acids long. The DNA of the CDR3 is TGTGCCAGCAGACCGGGCCCCGAAGGTTATGGCTACACCTTC. Translated, it gives CASRPGPEGYGYTF.

V is TRBV4-1 and J is TRBJ1-5; D unresolved. Germline CDR1 reads MGHRA; CDR2 reads YSYEKL. This CDR3 has 14 residues. V was clipped by 0 bases and J by 2 bases, with 5 bases between them. CDR3 in amino acids: CASSQDRGNQPQHF. The CDR3 DNA follows: TGCGCCAGCAGCCAAGATCGGGGCAATCAGCCCCAGCATTTT.

The genes are TRBV4-2 and TRBJ2-5; 7 nucleotides align to TRBD2. This CDR3 contains 16 residues. Trimming at V came to 5 bases and at J to 5 bases, leaving 14 bases not matched to a gene. CDR1 LGHNA and CDR2 YNFKEQ come from the germline V gene. As DNA, the CDR3 is TGTGCCAGCAGCTCAAATGGCGGGAGCGCGTGGGAGACCCAGTACTTC. The encoded protein is CASSSNGGSAWETQYF.

This clone was found a few times. This rearrangement joins TRBV7-3 to TRBJ2-2; 10 bases line up with TRBD2. Germline CDR1 and CDR2: SGHTA and FQGTGA. The CDR3 has 16 amino acids. The V gene end was trimmed by 2 bases and the J gene end by 8 bases; junction bases not matched to a gene: 8. The CDR3 DNA sequence: TGTGCCAGCAGCTTAGGTCTGGCTAGCGGGAGTGGGGAGCTGTTTTTT. This gives the protein CASSLGLASGSGELFF. The full variable domain, in which reference TRBV7-3 and TRBJ2-2 provide the parts outside the CDR3, is GAGVSQTPSNKVTEKGKYVELRCDPISGHTALYWYRQSLGQGPEFLIYFQGTGAADDSGLPNDRFFAVRPEGSVSTLKIQRTERGDSAVYLCASSLGLASGSGELFFGEGSRLTVL.

The J gene is TRBJ1-1, the V gene TRBV5-1, with TRBD1 matching 10 bases. Unmatched junction bases numbered 1, after V lost 3 bases and J lost 5 bases. The CDR3 has 13 amino acids. Germline V gene data show CDR1 as SGHRS and CDR2 as YFSETQ. The CDR3 DNA is TGCGCCAGCAGCTGGACAGGGGGGACTGAAGCTTTCTTT. This gives the protein CASSWTGGTEAFF. The full variable domain, rest sourced from reference TRBV5-1 and TRBJ1-1, is KAGVTQTPRYLIKTRGQQVTLSCSPISGHRSVSWYQQTPGQGLQFLFEYFSETQRNKGNFPGRFSGRQFSNSRSEMNVSTLELGDSALYLCASSWTGGTEAFFGQGTRLTVV.

The CDR3 loop is CAWSVLGGWPGNTIYF. CDR3 nucleotide sequence: TGTGCCTGGAGTGTACTGGGGGGTTGGCCGGGAAACACCATATATTTT. The genes are TRBV30 and TRBJ1-3; D perhaps matches TRBD1 (5 bases). The CDR3 is 16 residues long. The germline gives CDR1 GTSNPN, CDR2 SVGIG (reference sequence). Trimming removed 0 bases at V and 4 bases at J, with 16 bases between.

This chain joins TRBV28 and TRBJ1-1; no firm D call. V was clipped by 6 bases and J by 5 bases, with 16 bases between them. The CDR3 extends over 14 amino acids. The germline V gene has CDR1 MDHEN and CDR2 SYDVKM. CDR3 DNA sequence: TGTGCCAGCAGCAAAAATCTCGGAGAAACTGAAGCTTTCTTT. This encodes CASSKNLGETEAFF.

The gene calls are TRBV7-2 and TRBJ2-2, with D maybe TRBD2 (5 bases). The length of the CDR3 is 14 residues. The V gene's germline CDR1 is SGHTA and CDR2 FQGNSA. V lost 3 bases to trimming and J lost 4 bases, with 9 bases between them. The CDR3 nucleotides are TGTGCCAGCAGCTTCCTACTAGTCACCGGGGAGCTGTTTTTT. Protein sequence: CASSFLLVTGELFF.

This clone was seen only once. The chain employs TRBV5-4 and TRBJ2-1; D perhaps matches TRBD1 (6 bases). This CDR3 is 15 amino acids long. In germline, CDR1 is SGHNT, CDR2 YYREEE (reference sequence). The V end was cut by 1 base, the J end by 10 bases, with 18 bases between. The CDR3: CASSLNRDSRGEQFF. For the CDR3, the DNA is TGTGCCAGCAGCTTGAACCGAGACTCCAGGGGAGAGCAGTTCTTC.